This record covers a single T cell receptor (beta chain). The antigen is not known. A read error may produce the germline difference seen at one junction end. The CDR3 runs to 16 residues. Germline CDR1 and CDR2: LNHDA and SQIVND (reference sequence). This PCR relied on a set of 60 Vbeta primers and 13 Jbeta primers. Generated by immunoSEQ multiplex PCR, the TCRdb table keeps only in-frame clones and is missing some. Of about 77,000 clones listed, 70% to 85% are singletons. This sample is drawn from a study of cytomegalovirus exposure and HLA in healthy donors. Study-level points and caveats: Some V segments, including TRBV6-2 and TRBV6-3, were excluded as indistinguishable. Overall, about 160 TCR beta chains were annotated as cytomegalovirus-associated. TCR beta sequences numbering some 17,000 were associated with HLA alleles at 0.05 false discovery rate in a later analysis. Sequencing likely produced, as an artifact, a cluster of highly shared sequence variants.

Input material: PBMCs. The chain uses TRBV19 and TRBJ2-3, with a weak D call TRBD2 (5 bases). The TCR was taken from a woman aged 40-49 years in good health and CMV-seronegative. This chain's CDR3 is CAGSIELSGGTDTQYF. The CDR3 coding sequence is TGTGCCGGTAGTATAGAACTCAGCGGAGGCACAGATACGCAGTATTTT.